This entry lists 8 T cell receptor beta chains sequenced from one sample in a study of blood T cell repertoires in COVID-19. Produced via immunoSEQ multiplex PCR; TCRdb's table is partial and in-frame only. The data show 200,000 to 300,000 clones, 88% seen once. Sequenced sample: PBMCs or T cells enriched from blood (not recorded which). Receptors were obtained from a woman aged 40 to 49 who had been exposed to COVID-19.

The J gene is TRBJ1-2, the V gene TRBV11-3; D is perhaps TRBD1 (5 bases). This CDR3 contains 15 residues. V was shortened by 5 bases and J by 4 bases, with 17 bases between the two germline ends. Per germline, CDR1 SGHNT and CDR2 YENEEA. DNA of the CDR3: TGTGCCAGCAGCCCAGGGACTCTGGGAGGCTATGGCTACACCTTC. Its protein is CASSPGTLGGYGYTF.

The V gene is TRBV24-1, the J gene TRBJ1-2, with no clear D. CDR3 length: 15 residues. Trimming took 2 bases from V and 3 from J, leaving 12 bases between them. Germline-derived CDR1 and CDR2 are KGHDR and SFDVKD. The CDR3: CATSDSQGRYYGYTF. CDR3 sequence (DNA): TGTGCCACCAGTGATTCGCAAGGGAGGTACTATGGCTACACCTTC.

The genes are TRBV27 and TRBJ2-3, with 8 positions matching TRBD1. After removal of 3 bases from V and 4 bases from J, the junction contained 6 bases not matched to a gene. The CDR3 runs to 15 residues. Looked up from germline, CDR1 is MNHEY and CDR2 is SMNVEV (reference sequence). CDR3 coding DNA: TGTGCCAGCAGTTTTGTAGGACAGGGACCAGATACGCAGTATTTT. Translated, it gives CASSFVGQGPDTQYF.

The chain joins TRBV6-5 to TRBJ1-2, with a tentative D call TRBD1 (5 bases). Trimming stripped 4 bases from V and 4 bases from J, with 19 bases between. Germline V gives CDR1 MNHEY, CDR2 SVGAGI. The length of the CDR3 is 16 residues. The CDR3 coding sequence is TGTGCCAGCAGTTCAGGCCGAACAGGACGGTCCTATGGCTACACCTTC. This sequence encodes CASSSGRTGRSYGYTF.

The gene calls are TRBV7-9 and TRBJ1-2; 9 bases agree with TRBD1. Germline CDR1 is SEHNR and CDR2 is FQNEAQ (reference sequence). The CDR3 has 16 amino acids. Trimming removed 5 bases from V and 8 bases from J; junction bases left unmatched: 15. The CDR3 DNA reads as TGTGCCAGCAGCACCCCCGGGACAGGGAACCCTCTGGGCTACACCTTC. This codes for CASSTPGTGNPLGYTF.

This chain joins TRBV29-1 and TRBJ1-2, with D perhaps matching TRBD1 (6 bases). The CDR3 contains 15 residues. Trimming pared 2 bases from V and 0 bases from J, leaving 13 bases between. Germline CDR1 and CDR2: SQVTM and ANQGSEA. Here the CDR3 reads CSVESWTESNYGYTF. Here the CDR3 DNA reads TGCAGCGTTGAATCCTGGACAGAATCTAACTATGGCTACACCTTC.

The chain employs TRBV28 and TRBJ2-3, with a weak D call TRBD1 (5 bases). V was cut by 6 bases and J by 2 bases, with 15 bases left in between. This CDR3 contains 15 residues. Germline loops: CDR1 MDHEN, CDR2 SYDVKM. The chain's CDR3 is CASSLRQINTDTQYF. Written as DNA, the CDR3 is TGTGCCAGCAGCCTTCGACAGATAAACACAGATACGCAGTATTTT.

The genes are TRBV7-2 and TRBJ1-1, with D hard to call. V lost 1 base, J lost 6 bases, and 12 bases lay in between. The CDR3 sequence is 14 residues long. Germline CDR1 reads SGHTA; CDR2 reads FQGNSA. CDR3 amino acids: CASSLERPRAEAFF. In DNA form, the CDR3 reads TGTGCCAGCAGCTTAGAACGCCCCCGCGCTGAAGCTTTCTTT.